Shown below are 27 T cell receptor beta chains from a single sample sequenced in a study of PD-1 blockade in classical Hodgkin lymphoma. Clones were read by immunoSEQ multiplex PCR, and TCRdb kept only the in-frame ones, dropping some. The sample has 95,000 to 100,000 clones, approximately 90% seen once. Patients all relapsed after autologous stem cell transplantation, and there was variation in brentuximab vedotin exposure. The sample consisted of peripheral blood mononuclear cells (PBMCs), taken before the second cycle of nivolumab. These receptors all come from a human donor with classical Hodgkin lymphoma.

The CDR3 here is CASSPSQGRGSGANVLTF. The DNA for the CDR3 is TGTGCCAGCAGCCCCTCCCAGGGTCGTGGGTCTGGGGCCAACGTCCTGACTTTC. The V and J genes are TRBV11-2 and TRBJ2-6; the D gene is possibly TRBD1 (5 bases). CDR3 length equals 18 residues. Germline assignment: CDR1 SGHAT and CDR2 FQNNGV. V lost 5 bases and J 1 base, leaving 18 bases between the germline ends.

V and J are TRBV11-2 and TRBJ2-4; TRBD1 or TRBD2 may be the D gene (5 bases each). Per the germline V gene, CDR1 is SGHAT and CDR2 is FQNNGV. The CDR3 is made up of 15 amino acids. V lost 1 base and J 6 bases, leaving 13 bases between the germline ends. The CDR3 region has the DNA TGTGCCAGCAGCTTAGGGGACGGCTTGGTAAACATTCAGTACTTC. This encodes CASSLGDGLVNIQYF.

The V gene is TRBV7-2, the J gene TRBJ2-5; maybe TRBD1 (7 bases). The assigned J gene may be wrong: the sequence end matches TRBJ2-7 better. The length of the CDR3 is 14 residues. Germline CDR1 SGHTA, CDR2 FQGNSA. The CDR3 sequence is CASSLRDSTYEQYF. CDR3 sequence (DNA): TGTGCCAGCAGCTTGCGGGACAGCACCTACGAGCAGTACTTC.

The V call is TRBV7-2, the J call TRBJ2-5; perhaps TRBD1 as D (6 bases). V lost 6 bases and J 1 base, leaving 9 bases between the germline ends. This CDR3 has 13 residues. Germline values: CDR1 SGHTA, CDR2 FQGNSA. The CDR3 region is CASRTGIQETQYF. Here the CDR3 DNA reads TGTGCCAGCAGGACAGGTATCCAAGAGACCCAGTACTTC.

This chain links TRBV10-3 with TRBJ1-2, with TRBD1 identical over 7 bases. This CDR3 region has 15 residues. V lost 5 bases and J lost 4; bases outside the gene matches: 10. Germline CDR1 is ENHRY and CDR2 is SYGVKD. The CDR3: CAISSEGALGYGYTF. Written as DNA, the CDR3 is TGTGCCATCAGTAGCGAGGGGGCGCTTGGCTATGGCTACACCTTC.

V usage is TRBV5-1 and J usage is TRBJ2-2; 7 nucleotides match TRBD2. CDR1 and CDR2 from the germline V gene are SGHRS and YFSETQ. With 2 bases clipped from V and 5 bases from J, the junction kept 12 bases outside the gene matches. The CDR3 has 17 residues. CDR3: CASSLFSVGGGTGELFF. The CDR3 coding sequence is TGCGCCAGCAGCTTATTTTCCGTTGGCGGGGGTACCGGGGAGCTGTTTTTT.

V and J are TRBV7-8 and TRBJ1-3; D is undetermined. V was trimmed by 4 bases and J by 3 bases, leaving 16 bases between them. Germline V CDR1 and CDR2: SGHVS, FQNEAQ. This CDR3 is built from 16 residues. CDR3 sequence reads: CASSWRVEGGGNTIYF. In nucleotides, the CDR3 is TGTGCCAGCAGCTGGAGGGTTGAAGGTGGTGGAAACACCATATATTTT.

J is TRBJ1-6 and V is TRBV15; D possibly corresponds to TRBD1 (5 bases). V was trimmed by 1 base and J by 18 bases, leaving 16 bases between them. Germline V lookup: CDR1 LNHNV, CDR2 YYDKDF (reference sequence). This CDR3 has 13 residues. The CDR3 nucleotides are TGTGCCACCAGCAGAGCGGACACCCTCCGCCACCACTTT. As protein: CATSRADTLRHHF.

The chain couples TRBV7-9 to TRBJ2-3, with D perhaps matching TRBD2 (5 bases). The CDR3 is made up of 12 amino acids. The germline V gene encodes CDR1 SEHNR and CDR2 FQNEAQ (reference sequence). Trimming cost V 5 bases and J 6 bases, with 9 bases left between them. CDR3 sequence reads: CASSLGEDTQYF. The CDR3 region has the DNA TGTGCCAGCAGCCTCGGGGAGGATACGCAGTATTTT.

The chain employs TRBV7-9 and TRBJ1-4; possible D gene TRBD1, 6 bases. The germline CDR1 and CDR2 sequences are SEHNR and FQNEAQ (reference sequence). This CDR3 spans 17 amino acids. The germline V and J ends were trimmed by 5 bases and 7 bases, with 23 bases remaining between them. The CDR3 DNA follows: TGTGCCAGCAGCCCACAGACGTGGGACACCTACAGTGAAAAACTGTTTTTT. It encodes CASSPQTWDTYSEKLFF.

This sequence joins TRBV11-2 and TRBJ2-7; TRBD2 is a possible D gene (5 bases). The ends were cut back, 5 bases at V and 0 bases at J, with 8 bases in the middle. CDR1 is SGHAT, CDR2 FQNNGV, per germline. This CDR3 region has 13 residues. The CDR3 here is CASSPGSSYEQYF. The CDR3 DNA reads as TGTGCCAGCAGCCCGGGGTCCTCCTACGAGCAGTACTTC.

This chain connects TRBV7-9 to TRBJ1-1; D gene uncertain. Germline loops: CDR1 SEHNR, CDR2 FQNEAQ (reference sequence). V was pared by 3 bases and J by 1 base, with 15 bases between. The CDR3 extends over 16 amino acids. The CDR3: CASSLDLGRGNTEAFF. The DNA for the CDR3 is TGTGCCAGCAGCTTGGATCTAGGTCGAGGGAACACTGAAGCTTTCTTT. Based on the CDR3 plus reference TRBV7-9 and TRBJ1-1, the full variable domain is DTGVSQNPRHKITKRGQNVTFRCDPISEHNRLYWYRQTLGQGPEFLTYFQNEAQLEKSRLLSDRFSAERPKGSFSTLEIQRTEQGDSAMYLCASSLDLGRGNTEAFFGQGTRLTVV.

This clone has just a few counts. The rearrangement uses TRBV2 and TRBJ2-3; 11 bases line up with TRBD2. J lost 2 bases, V lost 5 bases, and 9 bases had no gene match. This CDR3 has 17 residues. Germline V CDR1 and CDR2: SNHLY, FYNNEI. The CDR3 nucleotides are TGTGCCAGCAGTCGCCCTAGACTAGCGGGGAACACAGATACGCAGTATTTT. Encoded protein: CASSRPRLAGNTDTQYF. Full variable domain (missing parts from reference TRBV2 and TRBJ2-3): EPEVTQTPSHQVTQMGQEVILRCVPISNHLYFYWYRQILGQKVEFLVSFYNNEISEKSEIFDDQFSVERPDGSNFTLKIRSTKLEDSAMYFCASSRPRLAGNTDTQYFGPGTRLTVL.

This chain connects TRBV7-2 to TRBJ1-1; D may be TRBD1 (5 bases). V gave up 1 base and J gave up 6 bases, with 15 bases separating them. Germline V gene sequence: CDR1 SGHTA, CDR2 FQGNSA. This CDR3 is built from 15 residues. The CDR3 DNA reads as TGTGCCAGCAGCTTAGTTCCCGGGGGGAAGGCTGAAGCTTTCTTT. This codes for CASSLVPGGKAEAFF.

This sequence joins TRBV7-9 and TRBJ2-1; possible D gene TRBD1, 6 bases. The germline gives CDR1 SEHNR, CDR2 FQNEAQ (reference sequence). There are 16 residues in the CDR3. V was trimmed by 1 base and J by 3 bases, leaving 13 bases between them. The CDR3 is CASSLERGTVYNEQFF. CDR3 in DNA: TGTGCCAGCAGCTTAGAAAGGGGGACCGTCTACAATGAGCAGTTCTTC.

The V gene is TRBV7-9, the J gene TRBJ1-2; D remains unclear. The germline V gene encodes CDR1 SEHNR and CDR2 FQNEAQ (reference sequence). V was trimmed by 5 bases and J by 0 bases, leaving 16 bases between them. The CDR3 is made up of 16 amino acids. The CDR3 region is CASSPHPVGANYGYTF. The DNA for the CDR3 is TGTGCCAGCAGCCCCCACCCAGTTGGAGCTAACTATGGCTACACCTTC. Based on the CDR3 plus reference TRBV7-9 and TRBJ1-2, the full variable domain is DTGVSQNPRHKITKRGQNVTFRCDPISEHNRLYWYRQTLGQGPEFLTYFQNEAQLEKSRLLSDRFSAERPKGSFSTLEIQRTEQGDSAMYLCASSPHPVGANYGYTFGSGTRLTVV.

The chain combines TRBV7-8 with TRBJ2-7; 8 bases match TRBD2. With V trimmed by 5 bases and J by 2 bases, 8 bases remained unmatched. Germline V gene sequence: CDR1 SGHVS, CDR2 FQNEAQ. This CDR3 has 15 amino acids. This chain's CDR3 is CASSPSGGRTYEQYF. The CDR3 bases are TGTGCCAGCAGCCCCAGCGGGGGCCGAACCTACGAGCAGTACTTC. Full variable domain (rest looked up from reference TRBV7-8 and TRBJ2-7): GAGVSQSPRYKVAKRGQDVALRCDPISGHVSLFWYQQALGQGPEFLTYFQNEAQLDKSGLPSDRFFAERPEGSVSTLKIQRTQQEDSAVYLCASSPSGGRTYEQYFGPGTRLTVT.

V and J are TRBV19 and TRBJ1-1; perhaps TRBD1 as D (5 bases). Looked up from germline, CDR1 is LNHDA and CDR2 is SQIVND (reference sequence). V was trimmed by 7 bases and J by 0 bases, leaving 12 bases between them. The CDR3 has 14 amino acids. The CDR3 nucleotides are TGTGCCAGTAAACAACGGGGGGTGAACACTGAAGCTTTCTTT. Encoded protein: CASKQRGVNTEAFF.

The chain uses TRBV9 and TRBJ2-2; 8 bases map to TRBD2. This CDR3 region has 15 residues. In germline, CDR1 is SGDLS, CDR2 YYNGEE. V shed 0 bases, J shed 6 bases, and the junction held 4 bases outside the gene matches. The CDR3 here is CASSVAGGLAGELFF. The CDR3 DNA is TGTGCCAGCAGCGTAGCGGGGGGGCTCGCCGGGGAGCTGTTTTTT.

The rearrangement links TRBV10-3 to TRBJ2-7, with unresolved D. Germline values: CDR1 ENHRY, CDR2 SYGVKD. The CDR3 consists of 14 residues. Trimming took off 0 bases at V and 2 bases at J, with 8 bases between the two ends. The CDR3 protein is CAISESTDTYEQYF. In nucleotides, the CDR3 is TGTGCCATCAGTGAGTCCACAGATACCTACGAGCAGTACTTC.

The chain couples TRBV18 to TRBJ2-5, with a possible D match to TRBD2 (6 bases). V shed 3 bases and J shed 5 bases, with 13 bases lying between them. CDR3 length equals 14 residues. The germline gives CDR1 KGHSH, CDR2 LQKENI. CDR3 loop: CASSPRPGRETQYF. CDR3 in DNA: TGTGCCAGCTCACCCCGGCCGGGGAGGGAGACCCAGTACTTC.

The chain employs TRBV19 and TRBJ1-5, with a tentative D call TRBD1 (5 bases). The CDR3 is 15 amino acids. Germline lookup yields CDR1 LNHDA and CDR2 SQIVND (reference sequence). Trimming pared 3 bases from V and 7 bases from J, leaving 16 bases between. CDR3 DNA sequence: TGTGCCAGTAGTATTCCATCAGGGATTGACCAGCCCCAGCATTTT. This encodes CASSIPSGIDQPQHF.

The rearrangement uses TRBV5-1 and TRBJ2-7; D may be TRBD1 (6 bases). Germline V CDR1 and CDR2: SGHRS, YFSETQ. V was shortened by 3 bases and J by 2 bases, with 12 bases between the two germline ends. This CDR3 is built from 14 residues. CDR3 sequence reads: CASSSDRRTYEQYF. In nucleotides, the CDR3 is TGCGCCAGCAGCTCGGACAGACGAACCTACGAGCAGTACTTC.

The chain has TRBV23-1 and TRBJ2-2; 7 bases line up with TRBD1. TRBV23-1 carries the ORF label, with uncertain function. The V and J ends lost 5 bases and 4 bases, in that order; junction bases with no gene match: 7. CDR3 size: 15 residues. Here the CDR3 DNA reads TGCGCCAGCAGTAACCCCCGGGACAGCACCGGGGAGCTGTTTTTT. Translating it yields CASSNPRDSTGELFF.

The chain combines TRBV5-4 with TRBJ1-4; D is ambiguous. V lost 0 bases and J 8 bases, leaving 11 bases between the germline ends. The germline CDR1 and CDR2 sequences are SGHNT and YYREEE (reference sequence). This CDR3 comprises 14 residues. CDR3 sequence reads: CASSLDLIREKLFF. CDR3 sequence (DNA): TGTGCCAGCAGCTTGGACCTAATACGGGAAAAACTGTTTTTT.

This chain links TRBV21-1 with TRBJ1-1; the D call TRBD1 from the table was never checked on the DNA. TRBV21-1 is flagged as a pseudogene. This CDR3 is 14 amino acids long. The CDR3, as DNA: TGTGCCAGCAGCAAAGCTACAGTGAACACTGAAGCTTTCTTT. Its translation is CASSKATVNTEAFF.

V and J are TRBV19 and TRBJ2-3; 8 nucleotides match TRBD2. This CDR3 contains 17 residues. V gave up 3 bases and J gave up 1 base; unmatched junction bases: 9. The germline V gene has CDR1 LNHDA and CDR2 SQIVND (reference sequence). CDR3 amino acids: CASSMGSGAWGTDTQYF. Written as DNA, the CDR3 is TGTGCCAGTAGTATGGGTAGCGGGGCCTGGGGCACAGATACGCAGTATTTT.